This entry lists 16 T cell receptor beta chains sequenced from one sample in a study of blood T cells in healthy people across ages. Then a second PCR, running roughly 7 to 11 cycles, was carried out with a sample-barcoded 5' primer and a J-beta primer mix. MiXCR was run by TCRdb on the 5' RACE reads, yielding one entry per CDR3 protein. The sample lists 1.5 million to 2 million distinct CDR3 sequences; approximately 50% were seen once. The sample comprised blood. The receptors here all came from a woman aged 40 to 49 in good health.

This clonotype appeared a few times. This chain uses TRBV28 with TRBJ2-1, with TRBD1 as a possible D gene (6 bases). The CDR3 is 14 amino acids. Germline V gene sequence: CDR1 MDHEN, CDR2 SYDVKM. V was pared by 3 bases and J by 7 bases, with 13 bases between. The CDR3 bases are TGTGCCAGCAGTTTTCGTAACAGGGTAAATGAGCAGTTCTTC. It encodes CASSFRNRVNEQFF.

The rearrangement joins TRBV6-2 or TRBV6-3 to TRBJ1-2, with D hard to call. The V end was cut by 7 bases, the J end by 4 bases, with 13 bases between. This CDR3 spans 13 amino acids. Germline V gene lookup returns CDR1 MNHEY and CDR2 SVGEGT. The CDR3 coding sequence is TGTGCCAGCACCGATAGGAGTATCTATGGCTACACCTTC. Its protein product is CASTDRSIYGYTF.

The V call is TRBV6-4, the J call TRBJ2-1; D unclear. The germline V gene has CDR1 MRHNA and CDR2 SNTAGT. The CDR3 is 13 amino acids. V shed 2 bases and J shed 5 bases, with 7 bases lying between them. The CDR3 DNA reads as TGTGCCAGCAGTGACCGTTCAGACAATGAGCAGTTCTTC. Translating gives CASSDRSDNEQFF.

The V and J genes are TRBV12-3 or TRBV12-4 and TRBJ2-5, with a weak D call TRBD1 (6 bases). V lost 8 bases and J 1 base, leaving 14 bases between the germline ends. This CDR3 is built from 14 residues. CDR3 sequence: CASARQALQETQYF. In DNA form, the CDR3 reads TGTGCCAGCGCGCGACAGGCCCTCCAAGAGACCCAGTACTTC.

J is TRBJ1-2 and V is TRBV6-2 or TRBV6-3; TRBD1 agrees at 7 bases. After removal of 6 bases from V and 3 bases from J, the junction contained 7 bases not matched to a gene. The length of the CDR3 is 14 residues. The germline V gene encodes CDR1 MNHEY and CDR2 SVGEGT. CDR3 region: CASRPTGVDYGYTF. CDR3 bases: TGTGCCAGCAGGCCTACAGGGGTTGACTATGGCTACACCTTC.

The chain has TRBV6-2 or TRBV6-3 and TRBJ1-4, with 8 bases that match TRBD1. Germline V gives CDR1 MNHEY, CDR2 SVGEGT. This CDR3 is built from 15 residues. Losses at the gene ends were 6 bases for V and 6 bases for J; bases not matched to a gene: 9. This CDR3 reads CASRLSGGADEKLFF. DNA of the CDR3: TGTGCCAGCAGACTCTCAGGGGGCGCCGATGAAAAACTGTTTTTT.

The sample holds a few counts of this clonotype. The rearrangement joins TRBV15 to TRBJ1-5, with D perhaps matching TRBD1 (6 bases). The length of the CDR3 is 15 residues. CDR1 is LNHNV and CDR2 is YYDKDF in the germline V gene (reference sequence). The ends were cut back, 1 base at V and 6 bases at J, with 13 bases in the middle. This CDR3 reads CATSRGTGAGQPQHF. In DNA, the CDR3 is TGTGCCACCAGCAGAGGTACGGGGGCGGGTCAGCCCCAGCATTTT.

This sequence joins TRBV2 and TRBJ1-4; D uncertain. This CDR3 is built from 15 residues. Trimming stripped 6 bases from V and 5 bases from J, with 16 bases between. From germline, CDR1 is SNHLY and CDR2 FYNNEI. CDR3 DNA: TGTGCCAGCAGCCACCCCGGGGTCTCCAATGAAAAACTGTTTTTT. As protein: CASSHPGVSNEKLFF.

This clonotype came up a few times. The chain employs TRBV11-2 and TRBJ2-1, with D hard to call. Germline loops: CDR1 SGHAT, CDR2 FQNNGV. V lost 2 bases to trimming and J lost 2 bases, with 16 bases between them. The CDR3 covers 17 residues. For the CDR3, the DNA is TGTGCCAGCAGCTTAACCCCAGGTGGTTTAACCTACAATGAGCAGTTCTTC. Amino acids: CASSLTPGGLTYNEQFF.

The CDR3 bases are TGTGCCAGCAGCCAGACCAACAGGGCTGGATACGAGCAGTACTTC. It specifies CASSQTNRAGYEQYF. The chain combines TRBV14 with TRBJ2-5; D perhaps matches TRBD1 (6 bases). The DNA end favors TRBJ2-7, so the J call may be wrong. The CDR3 extends over 15 amino acids. Per germline, CDR1 SGHDN and CDR2 FVKESK.

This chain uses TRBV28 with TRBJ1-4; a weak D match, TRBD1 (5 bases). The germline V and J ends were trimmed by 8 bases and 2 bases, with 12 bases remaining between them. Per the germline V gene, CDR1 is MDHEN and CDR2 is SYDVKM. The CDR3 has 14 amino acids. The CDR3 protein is CASGGVNTNEKLFF. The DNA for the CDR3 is TGTGCCAGCGGAGGGGTTAATACTAATGAAAAACTGTTTTTT. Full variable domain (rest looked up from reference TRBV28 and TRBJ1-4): DVKVTQSSRYLVKRTGEKVFLECVQDMDHENMFWYRQDPGLGLRLIYFSYDVKMKEKGDIPEGYSVSREKKERFSLILESASTNQTSMYLCASGGVNTNEKLFFGSGTQLSVL.

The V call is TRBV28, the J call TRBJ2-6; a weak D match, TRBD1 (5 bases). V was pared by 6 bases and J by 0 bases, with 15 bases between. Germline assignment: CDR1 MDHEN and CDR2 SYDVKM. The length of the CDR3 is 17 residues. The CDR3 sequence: CASRTPGLGSGANVLTF. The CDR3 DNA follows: TGTGCCAGCAGGACGCCAGGGCTCGGCTCTGGGGCCAACGTCCTGACTTTC.

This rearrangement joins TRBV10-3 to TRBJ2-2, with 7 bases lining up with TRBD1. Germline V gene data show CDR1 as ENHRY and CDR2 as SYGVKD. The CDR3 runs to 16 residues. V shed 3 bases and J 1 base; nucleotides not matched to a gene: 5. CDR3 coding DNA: TGTGCCATCAGTGATGTGAGACAGGGGAACACCGGGGAGCTGTTTTTT. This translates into CAISDVRQGNTGELFF.

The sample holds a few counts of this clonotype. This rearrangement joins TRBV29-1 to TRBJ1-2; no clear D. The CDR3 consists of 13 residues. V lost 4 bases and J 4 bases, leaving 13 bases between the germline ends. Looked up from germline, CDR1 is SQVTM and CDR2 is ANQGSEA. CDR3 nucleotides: TGCAGCGTTGTGTGGCAGAGTATCTATGGCTACACCTTC. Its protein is CSVVWQSIYGYTF.

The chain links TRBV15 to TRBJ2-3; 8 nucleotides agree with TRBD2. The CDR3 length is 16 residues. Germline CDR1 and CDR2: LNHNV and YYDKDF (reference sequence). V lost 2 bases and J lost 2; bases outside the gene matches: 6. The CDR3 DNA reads TGTGCCACCAGCAGATCTATAGCGGGGCCCACAGATACGCAGTATTTT. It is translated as CATSRSIAGPTDTQYF.

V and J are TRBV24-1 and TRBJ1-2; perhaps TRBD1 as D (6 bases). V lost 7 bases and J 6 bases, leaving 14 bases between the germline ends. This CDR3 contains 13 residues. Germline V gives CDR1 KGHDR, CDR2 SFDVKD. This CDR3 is CATRGQPPHGYTF. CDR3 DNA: TGTGCCACCAGAGGACAGCCCCCTCATGGCTACACCTTC.